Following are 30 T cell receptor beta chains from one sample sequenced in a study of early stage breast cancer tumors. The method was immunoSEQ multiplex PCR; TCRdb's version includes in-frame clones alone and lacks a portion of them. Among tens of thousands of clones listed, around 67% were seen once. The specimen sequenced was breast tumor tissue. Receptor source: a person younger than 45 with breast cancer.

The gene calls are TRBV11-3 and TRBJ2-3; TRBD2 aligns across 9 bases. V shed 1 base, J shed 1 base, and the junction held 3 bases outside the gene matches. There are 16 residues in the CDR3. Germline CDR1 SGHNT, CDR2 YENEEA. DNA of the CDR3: TGTGCCAGCAGCTTAGGGCTAGCGGGACGCACAGATACGCAGTATTTT. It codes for CASSLGLAGRTDTQYF.

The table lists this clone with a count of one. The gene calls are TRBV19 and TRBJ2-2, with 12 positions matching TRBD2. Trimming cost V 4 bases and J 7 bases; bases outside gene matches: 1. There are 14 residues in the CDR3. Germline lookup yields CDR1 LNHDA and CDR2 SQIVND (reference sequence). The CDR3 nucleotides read TGTGCCAGTAGTAAGGGACTAGCGGGCGGGGAGCTGTTTTTT. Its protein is CASSKGLAGGELFF.

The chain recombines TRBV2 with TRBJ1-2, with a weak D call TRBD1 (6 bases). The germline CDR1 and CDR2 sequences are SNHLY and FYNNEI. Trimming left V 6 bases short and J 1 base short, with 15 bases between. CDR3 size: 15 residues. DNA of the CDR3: TGTGCCAGCAGCCAGGCCGGACAGTTTAACTATGGCTACACCTTC. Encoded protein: CASSQAGQFNYGYTF.

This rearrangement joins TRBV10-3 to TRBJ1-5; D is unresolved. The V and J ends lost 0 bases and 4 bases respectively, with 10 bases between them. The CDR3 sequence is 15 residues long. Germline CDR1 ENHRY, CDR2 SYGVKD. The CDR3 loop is CAISESGPINQPQHF. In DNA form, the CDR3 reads TGTGCCATCAGTGAGTCCGGACCGATAAATCAGCCCCAGCATTTT.

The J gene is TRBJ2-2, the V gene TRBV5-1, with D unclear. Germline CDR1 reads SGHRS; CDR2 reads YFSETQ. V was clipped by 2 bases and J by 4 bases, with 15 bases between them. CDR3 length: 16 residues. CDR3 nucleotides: TGCGCCAGCAGCTTAGAAAGTGACCCCAGCACCGGGGAGCTGTTTTTT. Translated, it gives CASSLESDPSTGELFF.

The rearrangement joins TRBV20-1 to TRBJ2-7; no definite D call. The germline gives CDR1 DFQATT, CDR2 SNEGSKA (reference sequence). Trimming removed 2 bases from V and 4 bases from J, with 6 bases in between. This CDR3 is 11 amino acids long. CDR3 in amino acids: CSARWGYEQYF. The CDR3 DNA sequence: TGCAGTGCTAGATGGGGATACGAGCAGTACTTC.

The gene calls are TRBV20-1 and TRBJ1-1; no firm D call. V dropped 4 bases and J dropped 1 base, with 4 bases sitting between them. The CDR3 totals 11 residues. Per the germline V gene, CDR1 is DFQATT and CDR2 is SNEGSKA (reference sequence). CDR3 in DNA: TGCAGTGCTAACTCGAACACTGAAGCTTTCTTT. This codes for CSANSNTEAFF.

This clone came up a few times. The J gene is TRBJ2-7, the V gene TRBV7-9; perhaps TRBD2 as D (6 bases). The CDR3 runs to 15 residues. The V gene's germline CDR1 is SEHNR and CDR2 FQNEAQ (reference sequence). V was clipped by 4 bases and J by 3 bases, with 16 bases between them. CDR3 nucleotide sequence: TGTGCCAGCAGCTCGCCCTCGTTCGGGAGCTACGAGCAGTACTTC. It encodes CASSSPSFGSYEQYF.

The CDR3 DNA sequence: TGCGCCAGCACCCCTAGCGGGAATAGAGATGAGCAGTTCTTC. As protein: CASTPSGNRDEQFF. V and J are TRBV4-1 and TRBJ2-1; 9 nucleotides match TRBD2. This CDR3 region has 14 residues. The V segment lost 7 bases and the J segment 8 bases; nucleotides outside the gene matches: 9. The V gene's germline CDR1 is MGHRA and CDR2 YSYEKL.

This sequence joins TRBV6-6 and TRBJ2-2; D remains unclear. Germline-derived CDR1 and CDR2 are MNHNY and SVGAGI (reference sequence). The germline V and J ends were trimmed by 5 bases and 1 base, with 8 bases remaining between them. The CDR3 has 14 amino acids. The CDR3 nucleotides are TGTGCCAGCAGTGTGTTACAGAACACCGGGGAGCTGTTTTTT. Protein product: CASSVLQNTGELFF.

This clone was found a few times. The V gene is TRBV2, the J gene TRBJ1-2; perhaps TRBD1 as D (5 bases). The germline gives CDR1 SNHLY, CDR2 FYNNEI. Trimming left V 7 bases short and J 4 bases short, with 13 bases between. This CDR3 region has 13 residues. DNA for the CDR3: TGTGCCAGCAAAAGAGAGGGGAGCTATGGCTACACCTTC. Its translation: CASKREGSYGYTF. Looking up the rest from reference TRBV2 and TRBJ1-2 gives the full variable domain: EPEVTQTPSHQVTQMGQEVILRCVPISNHLYFYWYRQILGQKVEFLVSFYNNEISEKSEIFDDQFSVERPDGSNFTLKIRSTKLEDSAMYFCASKREGSYGYTFGSGTRLTVV.

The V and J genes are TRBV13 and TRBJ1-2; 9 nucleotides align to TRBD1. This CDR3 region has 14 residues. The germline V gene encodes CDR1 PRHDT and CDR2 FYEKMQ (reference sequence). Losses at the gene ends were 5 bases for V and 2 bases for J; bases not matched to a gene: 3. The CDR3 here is CASSLGTGNYGYTF. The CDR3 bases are TGTGCCAGCAGCCTCGGGACAGGGAACTATGGCTACACCTTC.

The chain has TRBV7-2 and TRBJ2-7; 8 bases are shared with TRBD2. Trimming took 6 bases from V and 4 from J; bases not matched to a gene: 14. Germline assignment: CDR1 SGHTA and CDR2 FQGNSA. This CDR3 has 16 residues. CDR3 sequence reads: CASSPPGLGKKYEQYF. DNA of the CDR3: TGTGCCAGCAGTCCACCGGGACTAGGGAAGAAGTACGAGCAGTACTTC.

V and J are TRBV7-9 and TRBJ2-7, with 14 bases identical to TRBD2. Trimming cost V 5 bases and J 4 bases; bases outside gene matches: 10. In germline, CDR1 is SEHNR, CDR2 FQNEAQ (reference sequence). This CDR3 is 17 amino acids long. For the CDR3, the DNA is TGTGCCAGCAGCGGACCGGGACTAGCGGGAGAATTTTACGAGCAGTACTTC. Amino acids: CASSGPGLAGEFYEQYF.

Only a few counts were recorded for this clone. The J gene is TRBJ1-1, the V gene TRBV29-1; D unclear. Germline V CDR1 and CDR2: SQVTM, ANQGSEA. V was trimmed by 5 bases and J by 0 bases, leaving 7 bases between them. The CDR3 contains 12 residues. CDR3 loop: CSVRELNTEAFF. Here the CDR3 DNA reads TGCAGCGTTAGGGAATTGAACACTGAAGCTTTCTTT.

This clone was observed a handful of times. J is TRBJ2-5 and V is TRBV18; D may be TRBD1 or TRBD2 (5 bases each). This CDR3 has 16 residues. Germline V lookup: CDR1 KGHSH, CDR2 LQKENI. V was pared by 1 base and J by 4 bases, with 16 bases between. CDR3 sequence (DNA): TGTGCCAGCTCACCACAATCTACAGGAGGAGCAGAGACCCAGTACTTC. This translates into CASSPQSTGGAETQYF.

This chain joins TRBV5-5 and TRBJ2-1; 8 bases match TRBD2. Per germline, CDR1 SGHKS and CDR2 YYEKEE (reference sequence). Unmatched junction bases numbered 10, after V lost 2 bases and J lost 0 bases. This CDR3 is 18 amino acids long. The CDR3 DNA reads TGTGCCAGCAGCTTCCTGGGTTTAGCGGGATCCTCCTACAATGAGCAGTTCTTC. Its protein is CASSFLGLAGSSYNEQFF.

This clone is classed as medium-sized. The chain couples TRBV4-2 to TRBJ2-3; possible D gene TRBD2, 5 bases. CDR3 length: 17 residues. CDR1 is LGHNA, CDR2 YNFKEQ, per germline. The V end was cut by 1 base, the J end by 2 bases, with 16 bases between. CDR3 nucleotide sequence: TGTGCCAGCAGCCAAGGGGTTAGCGCGTCCTTCACAGATACGCAGTATTTT. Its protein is CASSQGVSASFTDTQYF.

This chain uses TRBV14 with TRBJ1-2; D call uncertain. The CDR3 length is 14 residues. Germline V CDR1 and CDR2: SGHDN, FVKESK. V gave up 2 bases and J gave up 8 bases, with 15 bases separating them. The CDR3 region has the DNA TGTGCCAGCAGCCAATCTGTAGGGAGTGGAGGCTACACCTTC. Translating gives CASSQSVGSGGYTF.

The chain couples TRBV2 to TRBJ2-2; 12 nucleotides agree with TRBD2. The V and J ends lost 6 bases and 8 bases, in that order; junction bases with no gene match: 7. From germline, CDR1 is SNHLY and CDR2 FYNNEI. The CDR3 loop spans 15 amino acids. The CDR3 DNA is TGTGCCAGCAGGAGACTAGCGGGAGTGTCTGGGGAGCTGTTTTTT. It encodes CASRRLAGVSGELFF.

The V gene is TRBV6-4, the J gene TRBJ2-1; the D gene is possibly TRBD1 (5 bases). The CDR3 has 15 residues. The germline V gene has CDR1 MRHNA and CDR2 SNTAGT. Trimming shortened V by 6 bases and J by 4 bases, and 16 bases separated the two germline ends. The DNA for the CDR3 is TGTGCCAGCAGCCCCCTACTCGACAGATACAATGAGCAGTTCTTC. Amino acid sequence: CASSPLLDRYNEQFF.

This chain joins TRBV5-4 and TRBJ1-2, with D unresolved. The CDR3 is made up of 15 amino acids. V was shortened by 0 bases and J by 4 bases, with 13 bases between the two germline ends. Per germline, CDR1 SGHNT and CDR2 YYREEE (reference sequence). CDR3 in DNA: TGTGCCAGCAGCTTGGCGTTCCGGCCAGCCTATGGCTACACCTTC. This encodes CASSLAFRPAYGYTF. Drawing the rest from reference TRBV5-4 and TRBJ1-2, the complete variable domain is ETGVTQSPTHLIKTRGQQVTLRCSSQSGHNTVSWYQQALGQGPQFIFQYYREEENGRGNFPPRFSGLQFPNYSSELNVNALELDDSALYLCASSLAFRPAYGYTFGSGTRLTVV.

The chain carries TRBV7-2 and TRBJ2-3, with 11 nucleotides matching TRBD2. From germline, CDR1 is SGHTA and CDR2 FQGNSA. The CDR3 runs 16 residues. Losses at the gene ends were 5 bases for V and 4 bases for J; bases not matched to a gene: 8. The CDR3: CASSRLAGGTADTQYF. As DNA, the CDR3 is TGTGCCAGCAGCCGCTTAGCGGGAGGGACGGCAGATACGCAGTATTTT. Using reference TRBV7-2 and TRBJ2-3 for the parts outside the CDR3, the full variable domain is GAGVSQSPSNKVTEKGKDVELRCDPISGHTALYWYRQSLGQGLEFLIYFQGNSAPDKSGLPSDRFSAERTGGSVSTLTIQRTQQEDSAVYLCASSRLAGGTADTQYFGPGTRLTVL.

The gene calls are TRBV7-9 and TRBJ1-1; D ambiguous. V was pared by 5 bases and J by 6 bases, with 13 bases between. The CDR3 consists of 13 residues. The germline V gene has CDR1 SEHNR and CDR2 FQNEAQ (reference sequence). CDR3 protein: CASSPVSRPEAFF. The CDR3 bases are TGTGCCAGCAGCCCAGTTTCGCGCCCTGAAGCTTTCTTT. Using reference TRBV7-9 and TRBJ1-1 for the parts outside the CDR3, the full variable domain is DTGVSQNPRHKITKRGQNVTFRCDPISEHNRLYWYRQTLGQGPEFLTYFQNEAQLEKSRLLSDRFSAERPKGSFSTLEIQRTEQGDSAMYLCASSPVSRPEAFFGQGTRLTVV.

CDR3 DNA: TGCGCCAGCAGCACGGGACTAGCGATCAATGAGCAGTTCTTC. Its protein is CASSTGLAINEQFF. The chain links TRBV5-1 to TRBJ2-1; 10 bases fit TRBD2. Per the germline V gene, CDR1 is SGHRS and CDR2 is YFSETQ. V lost 4 bases to trimming and J lost 6 bases; unmatched junction nucleotides: 4. This CDR3 spans 14 amino acids. Complete variable domain (other parts from reference TRBV5-1 and TRBJ2-1): KAGVTQTPRYLIKTRGQQVTLSCSPISGHRSVSWYQQTPGQGLQFLFEYFSETQRNKGNFPGRFSGRQFSNSRSEMNVSTLELGDSALYLCASSTGLAINEQFFGPGTRLTVL.

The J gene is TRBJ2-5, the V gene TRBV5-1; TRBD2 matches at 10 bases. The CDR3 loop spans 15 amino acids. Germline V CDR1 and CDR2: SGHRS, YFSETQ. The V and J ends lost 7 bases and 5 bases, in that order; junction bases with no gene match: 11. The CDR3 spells CASFDPSGSRETQYF. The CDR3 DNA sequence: TGCGCCAGCTTTGACCCTAGCGGGAGTAGGGAGACCCAGTACTTC.

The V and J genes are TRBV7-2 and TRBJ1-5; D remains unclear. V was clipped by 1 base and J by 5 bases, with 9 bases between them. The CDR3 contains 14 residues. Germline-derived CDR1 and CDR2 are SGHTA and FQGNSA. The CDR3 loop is CASSLGSGDQPQHF. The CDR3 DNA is TGTGCCAGCAGCTTAGGGTCCGGGGATCAGCCCCAGCATTTT. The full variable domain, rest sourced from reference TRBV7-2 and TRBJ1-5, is GAGVSQSPSNKVTEKGKDVELRCDPISGHTALYWYRQSLGQGLEFLIYFQGNSAPDKSGLPSDRFSAERTGGSVSTLTIQRTQQEDSAVYLCASSLGSGDQPQHFGDGTRLSIL.

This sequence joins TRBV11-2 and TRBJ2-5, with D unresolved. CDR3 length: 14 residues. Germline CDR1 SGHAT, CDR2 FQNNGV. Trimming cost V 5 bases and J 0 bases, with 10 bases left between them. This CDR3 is CASSAFGDQETQYF. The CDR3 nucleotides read TGTGCCAGCAGCGCCTTTGGGGACCAAGAGACCCAGTACTTC.

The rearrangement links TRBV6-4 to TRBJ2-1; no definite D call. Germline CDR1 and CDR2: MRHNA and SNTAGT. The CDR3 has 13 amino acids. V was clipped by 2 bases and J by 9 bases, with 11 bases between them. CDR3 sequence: CASSDQYLGEQFF. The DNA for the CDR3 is TGTGCCAGCAGTGACCAGTATCTCGGTGAGCAGTTCTTC.

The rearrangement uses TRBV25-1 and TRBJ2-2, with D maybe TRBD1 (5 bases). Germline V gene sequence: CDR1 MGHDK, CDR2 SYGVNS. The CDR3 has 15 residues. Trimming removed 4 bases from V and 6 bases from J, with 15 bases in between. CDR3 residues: CASSVTKGSAGELFF. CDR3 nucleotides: TGTGCCAGCAGTGTTACAAAGGGGTCTGCCGGGGAGCTGTTTTTT.